The rows below give T cell receptor beta chains drawn from one sample of a study of T cell changes during pregnancy in multiple sclerosis. The protocol was immunoSEQ multiplex PCR, while the TCRdb copy is restricted to in-frame clones and leaves out a portion. The sample contains approximately 50,000 clones, around nine tenths of which appear only once. Source: CD4+ T cells from peripheral blood mononuclear cells, taken after pregnancy. These receptors came from a female donor with multiple sclerosis, enrolled in a pregnancy study. The CDR3 runs from the conserved cysteine through the conserved F or W. A D gene is named only where the DNA matches it firmly. Clone size is given for some rows only: seen once, a few or many times, or a class if the clone is expanded.

D gene	clone size	V gene	J gene	CDR3 DNA	CDR3 protein
NA	NA	TRBV4-2	TRBJ2-3	TGTGCCAGCAGCCAAGATCAGGGCACAGATACGCAGTATTTT	CASSQDQGTDTQYF
NA	NA	TRBV28	TRBJ1-5	TGTGCCAGCAGTCTAAGGGGGGGAGGTCAGCCCCAGCATTTT	CASSLRGGGQPQHF
NA	NA	TRBV4-1	TRBJ2-7	TGCGCCAGCAGCCAAGAGGGACTGGGACCCTACGAGCAGTACTTC	CASSQEGLGPYEQYF
TRBD1	NA	TRBV7-3	TRBJ2-7	TGTGCCAGCAGCCTTCCTGATTTGGGACAGGGTTACGAGCAGTACTTC	CASSLPDLGQGYEQYF
TRBD1	NA	TRBV11-2	TRBJ1-2	TGTGCCAGCAGCTTAGCAGGGGGGCCCACTGGCTACACCTTC	CASSLAGGPTGYTF
TRBD2	NA	TRBV4-1	TRBJ2-7	TGCGCCAGCAGCCAAGAGACTAGCGGACTAACCTACGAGCAGTACTTC	CASSQETSGLTYEQYF
NA	NA	TRBV28	TRBJ2-6	TGTGCCAGCAGCCCATGGACAGTCTCTGGGGCCAACGTCCTGACTTTC	CASSPWTVSGANVLTF
TRBD1	few	TRBV5-1	TRBJ1-2	TGCGCCAGCAGCCGAGACAGGGATGGCTACACCTTC	CASSRDRDGYTF
NA	NA	TRBV19	TRBJ1-2	TGTGCCAGTAGTAGGCAGGGTGGTTATGGCTACACCTTC	CASSRQGGYGYTF
NA	NA	TRBV2	TRBJ1-2	TGTGCCAGCAGTCAAGGACTGGGAGCTTATGGCTACACCTTC	CASSQGLGAYGYTF
NA	NA	TRBV30	TRBJ1-2	TGTGCCTGCCGGGGAGGTGGGGATGGCTACACCTTC	CACRGGGDGYTF
TRBD2	NA	TRBV5-1	TRBJ2-7	TGCGCCAGCAGCCGACTAGCGGGAGGCACCTACGAGCAGTACTTC	CASSRLAGGTYEQYF
NA	NA	TRBV29-1	TRBJ1-1	TGCAGCGTGTTAGACACTGAAGCTTTCTTT	CSVLDTEAFF
NA	NA	TRBV30	TRBJ2-7	TGTGCCTCAAACTTCGGAGGCTACGAGCAGTACTTC	CASNFGGYEQYF
TRBD1	NA	TRBV5-1	TRBJ2-5	TGCGCCAGCAGCGTACAGGGGGCTTTAGAGACCCAGTACTTC	CASSVQGALETQYF
TRBD1	NA	TRBV11-2	TRBJ2-7	TGTGCCAGCAGTTTCGGGACAGGGAGATCCTACGAGCAGTACTTC	CASSFGTGRSYEQYF